This T cell receptor beta chain was found in a study of pediatric ulcerative colitis. Points from the study as a whole: No controls had the two rectal clonotypes shared by ulcerative colitis patients.

CDR1 is ENHRY and CDR2 is SYGVKD in the germline V gene. The CDR3 has 12 residues. V shed 8 bases and J shed 4 bases, with 8 bases lying between them. Sequenced by immunoSEQ multiplex PCR; TCRdb stores in-frame clones only, minus some. The table includes 12,000 to 15,000 clones, 75% to 90% detected once. On this clone itself: Its matching antigen is unknown.

This TCR was recovered from a boy between 10 and 17 years old with moderate ulcerative colitis. The chain has TRBV10-3 and TRBJ2-2; D is perhaps TRBD1 (6 bases). The sequencing sample was made of blood. CDR3 amino acids: CAIGGATGELFF. The DNA for the CDR3 is TGTGCCATCGGGGGCGCCACCGGGGAGCTGTTTTTT.